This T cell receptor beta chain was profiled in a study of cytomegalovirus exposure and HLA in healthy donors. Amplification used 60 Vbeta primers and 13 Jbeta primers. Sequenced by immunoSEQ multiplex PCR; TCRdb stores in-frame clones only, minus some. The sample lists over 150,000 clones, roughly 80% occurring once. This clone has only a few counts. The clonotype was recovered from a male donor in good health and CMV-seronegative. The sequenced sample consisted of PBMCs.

CDR3 sequence reads: CASAGQPQHF. CDR3 nucleotide sequence: TGTGCCAGCGCCGGTCAGCCCCAGCATTTT. J is TRBJ1-5 and V is TRBV28; no firm D call. Germline loops: CDR1 MDHEN, CDR2 SYDVKM. The CDR3 spans 10 residues. V lost 8 bases, J lost 6 bases, and 5 bases lay in between.